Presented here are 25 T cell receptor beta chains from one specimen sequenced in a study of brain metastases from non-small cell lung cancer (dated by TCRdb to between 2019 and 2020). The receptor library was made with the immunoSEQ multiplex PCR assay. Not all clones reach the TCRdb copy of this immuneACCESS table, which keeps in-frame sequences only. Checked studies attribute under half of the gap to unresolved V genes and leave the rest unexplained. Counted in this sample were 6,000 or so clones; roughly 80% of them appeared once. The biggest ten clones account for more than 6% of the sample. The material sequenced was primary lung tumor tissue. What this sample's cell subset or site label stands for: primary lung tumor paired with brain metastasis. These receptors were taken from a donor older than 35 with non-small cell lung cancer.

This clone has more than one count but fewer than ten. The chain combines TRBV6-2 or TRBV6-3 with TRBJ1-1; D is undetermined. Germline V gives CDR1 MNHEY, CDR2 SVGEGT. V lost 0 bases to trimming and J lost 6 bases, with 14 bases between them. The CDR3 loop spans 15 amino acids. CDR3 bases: TGTGCCAGCAGTTACTCAAGGGCCGGCAACGCTGAAGCTTTCTTT. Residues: CASSYSRAGNAEAFF.

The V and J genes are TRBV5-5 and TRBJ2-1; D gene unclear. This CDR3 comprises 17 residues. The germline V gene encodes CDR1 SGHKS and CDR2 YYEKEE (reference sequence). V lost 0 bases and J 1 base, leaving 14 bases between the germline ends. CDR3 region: CASSLEAASTSYNEQFF. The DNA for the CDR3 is TGTGCCAGCAGCTTGGAAGCTGCGAGCACTTCCTACAATGAGCAGTTCTTC.

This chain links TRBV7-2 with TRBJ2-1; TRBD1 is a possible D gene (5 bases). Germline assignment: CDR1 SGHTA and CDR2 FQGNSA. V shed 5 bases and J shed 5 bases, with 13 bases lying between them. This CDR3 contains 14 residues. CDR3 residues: CASSDRVFDNEQFF. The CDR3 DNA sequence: TGTGCCAGCAGCGACAGAGTTTTCGACAATGAGCAGTTCTTC.

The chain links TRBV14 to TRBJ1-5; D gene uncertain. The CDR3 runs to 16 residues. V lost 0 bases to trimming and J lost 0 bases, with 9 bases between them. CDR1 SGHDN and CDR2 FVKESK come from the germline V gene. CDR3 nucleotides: TGTGCCAGCAGCCAAGATCGAGAGTATAGCAATCAGCCCCAGCATTTT. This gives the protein CASSQDREYSNQPQHF.

CDR3 nucleotides: TGTGCCAGCACCCTGGGCAATCAGCCCCAGCATTTT. This encodes CASTLGNQPQHF. The rearrangement links TRBV2 to TRBJ1-5; D is ambiguous. The CDR3 extends over 12 amino acids. Germline lookup yields CDR1 SNHLY and CDR2 FYNNEI. V lost 7 bases to trimming and J lost 2 bases, with 6 bases between them. The full variable domain, completed using reference TRBV2 and TRBJ1-5, is EPEVTQTPSHQVTQMGQEVILRCVPISNHLYFYWYRQILGQKVEFLVSFYNNEISEKSEIFDDQFSVERPDGSNFTLKIRSTKLEDSAMYFCASTLGNQPQHFGDGTRLSIL.

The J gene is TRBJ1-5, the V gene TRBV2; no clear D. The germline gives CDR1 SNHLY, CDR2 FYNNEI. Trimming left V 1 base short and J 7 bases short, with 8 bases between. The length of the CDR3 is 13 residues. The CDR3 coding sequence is TGTGCCAGCAGTGAAGATTTGGGACAGCCCCAGCATTTT. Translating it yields CASSEDLGQPQHF.

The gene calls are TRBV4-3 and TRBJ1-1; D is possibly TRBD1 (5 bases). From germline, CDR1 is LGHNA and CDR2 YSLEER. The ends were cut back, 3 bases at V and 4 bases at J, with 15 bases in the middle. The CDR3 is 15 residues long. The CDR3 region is CASSHSLRGFTEAFF. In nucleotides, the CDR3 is TGCGCCAGCAGCCATAGCTTAAGGGGTTTCACTGAAGCTTTCTTT.

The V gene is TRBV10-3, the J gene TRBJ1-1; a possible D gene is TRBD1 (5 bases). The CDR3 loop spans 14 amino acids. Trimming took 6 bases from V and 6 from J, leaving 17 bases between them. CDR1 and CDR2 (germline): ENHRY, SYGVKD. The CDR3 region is CAISLTDSRPEAFF. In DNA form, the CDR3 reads TGTGCCATCAGCCTCACCGACAGCCGACCTGAAGCTTTCTTT.

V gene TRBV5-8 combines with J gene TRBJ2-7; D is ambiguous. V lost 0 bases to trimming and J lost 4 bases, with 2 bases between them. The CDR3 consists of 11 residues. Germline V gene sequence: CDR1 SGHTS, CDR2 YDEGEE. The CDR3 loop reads CASSLGYEQYF. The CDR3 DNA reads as TGTGCCAGCAGCTTGGGTTACGAGCAGTACTTC.

This chain's CDR3 is CASSVGMSGGADEQFF. The DNA for the CDR3 is TGTGCCAGCAGCGTAGGGATGAGCGGGGGGGCGGATGAGCAGTTCTTC. The V and J genes are TRBV9 and TRBJ2-1, with 10 bases matching TRBD2. CDR3 length: 16 amino acids. With 0 bases clipped from V and 8 bases from J, the junction kept 8 bases outside the gene matches. The germline V gene has CDR1 SGDLS and CDR2 YYNGEE.

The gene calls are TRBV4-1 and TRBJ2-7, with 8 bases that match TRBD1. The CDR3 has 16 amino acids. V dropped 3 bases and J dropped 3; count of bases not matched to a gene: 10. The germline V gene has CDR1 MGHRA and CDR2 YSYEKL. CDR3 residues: CASSHPGTGVLYEQYF. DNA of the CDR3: TGCGCCAGCAGCCATCCAGGGACAGGCGTCCTCTACGAGCAGTACTTC.

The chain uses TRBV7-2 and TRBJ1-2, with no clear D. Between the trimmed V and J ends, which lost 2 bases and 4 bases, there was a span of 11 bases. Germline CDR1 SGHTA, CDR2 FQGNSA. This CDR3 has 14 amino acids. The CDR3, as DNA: TGTGCCAGCAGCTTAAGTTTGGCAGGCTATGGCTACACCTTC. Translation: CASSLSLAGYGYTF. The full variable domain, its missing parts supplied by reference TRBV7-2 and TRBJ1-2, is GAGVSQSPSNKVTEKGKDVELRCDPISGHTALYWYRQSLGQGLEFLIYFQGNSAPDKSGLPSDRFSAERTGGSVSTLTIQRTQQEDSAVYLCASSLSLAGYGYTFGSGTRLTVV.

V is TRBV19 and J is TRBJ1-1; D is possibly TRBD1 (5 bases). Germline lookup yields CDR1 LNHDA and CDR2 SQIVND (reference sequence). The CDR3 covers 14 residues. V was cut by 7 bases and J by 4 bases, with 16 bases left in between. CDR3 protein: CASNKAGLGTEAFF. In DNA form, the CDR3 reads TGTGCCAGTAACAAGGCGGGGCTCGGCACTGAAGCTTTCTTT.

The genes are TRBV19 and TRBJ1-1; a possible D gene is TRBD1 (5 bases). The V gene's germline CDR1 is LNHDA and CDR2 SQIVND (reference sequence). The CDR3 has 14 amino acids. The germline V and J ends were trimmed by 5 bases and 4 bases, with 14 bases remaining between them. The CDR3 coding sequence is TGTGCCAGTAGTGGCGATCCTGGGGCCACTGAAGCTTTCTTT. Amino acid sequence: CASSGDPGATEAFF.

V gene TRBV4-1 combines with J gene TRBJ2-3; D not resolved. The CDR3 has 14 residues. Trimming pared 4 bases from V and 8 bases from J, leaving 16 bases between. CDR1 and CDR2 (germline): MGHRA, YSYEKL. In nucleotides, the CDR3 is TGCGCCAGCAGCCTTGAATCGGGTCTTGCTACGCAGTATTTT. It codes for CASSLESGLATQYF.

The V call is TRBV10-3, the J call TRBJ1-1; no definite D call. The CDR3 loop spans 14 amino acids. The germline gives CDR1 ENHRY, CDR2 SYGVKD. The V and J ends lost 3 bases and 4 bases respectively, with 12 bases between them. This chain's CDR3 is CAISENWEGTEAFF. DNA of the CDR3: TGTGCCATCAGTGAAAATTGGGAAGGCACTGAAGCTTTCTTT.

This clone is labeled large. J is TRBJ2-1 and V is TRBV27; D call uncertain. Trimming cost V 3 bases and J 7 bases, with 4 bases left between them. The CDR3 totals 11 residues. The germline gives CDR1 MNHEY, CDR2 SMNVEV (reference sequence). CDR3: CASSLANEQFF. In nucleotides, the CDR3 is TGTGCCAGCAGTTTGGCGAATGAGCAGTTCTTC.

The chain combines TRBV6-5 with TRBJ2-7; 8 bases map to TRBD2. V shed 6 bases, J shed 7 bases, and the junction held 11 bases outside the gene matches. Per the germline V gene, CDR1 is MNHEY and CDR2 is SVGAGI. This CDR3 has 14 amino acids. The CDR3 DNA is TGTGCCAGCAGGCCGCGGGGGGAGGGGAGGGAGCAGTACTTC. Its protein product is CASRPRGEGREQYF.

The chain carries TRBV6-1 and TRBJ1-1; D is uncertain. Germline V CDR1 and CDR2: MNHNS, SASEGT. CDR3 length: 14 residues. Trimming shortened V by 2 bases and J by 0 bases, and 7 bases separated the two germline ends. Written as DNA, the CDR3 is TGTGCCAGCAGTGAAACGTTGGTGAACACTGAAGCTTTCTTT. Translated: CASSETLVNTEAFF.

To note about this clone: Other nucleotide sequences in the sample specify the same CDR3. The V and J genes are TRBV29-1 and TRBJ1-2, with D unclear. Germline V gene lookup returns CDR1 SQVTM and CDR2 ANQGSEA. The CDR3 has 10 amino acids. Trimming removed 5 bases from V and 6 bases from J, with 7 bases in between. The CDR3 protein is CSVTGDGYTF. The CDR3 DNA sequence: TGCAGCGTTACTGGGGATGGCTACACCTTC.

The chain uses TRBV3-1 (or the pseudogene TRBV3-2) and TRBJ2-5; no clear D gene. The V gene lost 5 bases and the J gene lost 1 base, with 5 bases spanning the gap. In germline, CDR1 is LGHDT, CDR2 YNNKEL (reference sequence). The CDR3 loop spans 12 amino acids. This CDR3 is CASSNCQETQYF. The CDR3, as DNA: TGTGCCAGCAGCAACTGCCAAGAGACCCAGTACTTC.

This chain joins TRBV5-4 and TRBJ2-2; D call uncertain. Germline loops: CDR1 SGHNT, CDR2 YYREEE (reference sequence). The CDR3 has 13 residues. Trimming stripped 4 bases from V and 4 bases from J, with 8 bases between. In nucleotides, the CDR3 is TGTGCCAGCAGCCTGACCCCCACCGGGGAGCTGTTTTTT. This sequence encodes CASSLTPTGELFF.

DNA for the CDR3: TGTGCCAGCAGTGAAATGGGGCAGAGGAATCAGCCCCAGCATTTT. This translates into CASSEMGQRNQPQHF. V is TRBV6-1 and J is TRBJ1-5; D is perhaps TRBD1 (5 bases). Germline assignment: CDR1 MNHNS and CDR2 SASEGT. Trimming shortened V by 2 bases and J by 4 bases, and 12 bases separated the two germline ends. The CDR3 has 15 amino acids.

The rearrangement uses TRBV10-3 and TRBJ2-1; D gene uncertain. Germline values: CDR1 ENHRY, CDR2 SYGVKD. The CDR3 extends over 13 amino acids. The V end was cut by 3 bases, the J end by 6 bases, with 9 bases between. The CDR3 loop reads CAISDGVPNEQFF. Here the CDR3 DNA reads TGTGCCATCAGTGACGGCGTCCCCAATGAGCAGTTCTTC.

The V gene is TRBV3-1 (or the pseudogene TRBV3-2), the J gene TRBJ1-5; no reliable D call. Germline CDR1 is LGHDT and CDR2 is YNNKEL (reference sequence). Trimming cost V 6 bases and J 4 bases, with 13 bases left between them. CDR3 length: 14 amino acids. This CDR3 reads CASSPETVNQPQHF. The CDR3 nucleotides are TGTGCCAGCAGTCCCGAGACGGTGAATCAGCCCCAGCATTTT.